The entry below describes one T cell receptor (beta chain). Clones were read by immunoSEQ multiplex PCR, and TCRdb kept only the in-frame ones, dropping some. In the table there are approximately 24,000 clones, around 86% of which are singletons. These data belong to a study of control samples from healthy donors and cancer patients. Germline V gives CDR1 MGHRA, CDR2 YSYEKL. V was pared by 0 bases and J by 8 bases, with 11 bases of the junction left unmatched. This CDR3 is built from 17 residues. Sequenced material: PBMCs. The chain joins TRBV4-1 to TRBJ2-3; 10 nucleotides agree with TRBD1. The origin of this receptor is a man between 60 and 75 years old with colorectal cancer. This CDR3 is CASSQDSRDRGAGTQYF. The CDR3 DNA sequence: TGCGCCAGCAGCCAAGACTCTCGGGACAGGGGCGCGGGTACGCAGTATTTT.